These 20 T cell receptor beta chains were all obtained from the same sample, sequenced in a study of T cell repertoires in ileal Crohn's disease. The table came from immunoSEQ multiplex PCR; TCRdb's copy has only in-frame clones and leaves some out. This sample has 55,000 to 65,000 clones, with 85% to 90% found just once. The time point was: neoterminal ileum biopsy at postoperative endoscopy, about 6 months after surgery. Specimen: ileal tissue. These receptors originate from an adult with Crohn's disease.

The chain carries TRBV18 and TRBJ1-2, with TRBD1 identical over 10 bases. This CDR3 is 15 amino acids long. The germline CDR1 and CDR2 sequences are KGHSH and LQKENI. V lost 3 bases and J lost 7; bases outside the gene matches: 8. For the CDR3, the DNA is TGTGCCAGCTCACCCCGGACAGGGGGTGAGAGTGGCTACACCTTC. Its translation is CASSPRTGGESGYTF.

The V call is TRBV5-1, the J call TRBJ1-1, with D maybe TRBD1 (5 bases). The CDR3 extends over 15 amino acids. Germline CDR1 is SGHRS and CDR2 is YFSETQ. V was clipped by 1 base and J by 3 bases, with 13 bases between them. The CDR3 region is CASSLMGPADTEAFF. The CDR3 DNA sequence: TGCGCCAGCAGCTTGATGGGGCCCGCTGACACTGAAGCTTTCTTT.

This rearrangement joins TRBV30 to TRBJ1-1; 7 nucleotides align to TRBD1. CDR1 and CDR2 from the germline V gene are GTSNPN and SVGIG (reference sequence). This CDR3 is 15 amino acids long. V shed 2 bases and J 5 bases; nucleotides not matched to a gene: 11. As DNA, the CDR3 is TGTGCCTGGAGTAGGGTAGGGGGCGCGGGAACTGAAGCTTTCTTT. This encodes CAWSRVGGAGTEAFF.

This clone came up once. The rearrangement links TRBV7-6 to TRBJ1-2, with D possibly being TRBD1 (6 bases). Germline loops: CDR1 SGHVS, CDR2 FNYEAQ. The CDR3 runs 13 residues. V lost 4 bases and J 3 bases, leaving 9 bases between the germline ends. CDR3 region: CASSYREHYGYTF. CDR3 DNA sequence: TGTGCCAGCAGCTACAGGGAGCACTATGGCTACACCTTC.

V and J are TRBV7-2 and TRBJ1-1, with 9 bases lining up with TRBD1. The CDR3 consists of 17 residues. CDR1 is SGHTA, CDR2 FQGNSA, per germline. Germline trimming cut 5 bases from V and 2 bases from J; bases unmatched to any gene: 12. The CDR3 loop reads CASSLTGTGSANTEAFF. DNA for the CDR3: TGTGCCAGCAGCCTCACCGGGACAGGGTCCGCCAACACTGAAGCTTTCTTT.

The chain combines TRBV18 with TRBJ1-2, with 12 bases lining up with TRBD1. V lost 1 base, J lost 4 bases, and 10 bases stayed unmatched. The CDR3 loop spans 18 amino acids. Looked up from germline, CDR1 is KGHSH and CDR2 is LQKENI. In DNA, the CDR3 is TGTGCCAGCTCACCACGATCCCCGGGACAGGGGGCTGGCTATGGCTACACCTTC. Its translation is CASSPRSPGQGAGYGYTF.

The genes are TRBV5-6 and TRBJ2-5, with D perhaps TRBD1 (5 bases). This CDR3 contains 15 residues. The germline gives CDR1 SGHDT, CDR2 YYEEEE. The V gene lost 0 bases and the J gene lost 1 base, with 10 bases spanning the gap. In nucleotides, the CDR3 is TGTGCCAGCAGCTTGGGGGGTAGGGGCCAAGAGACCCAGTACTTC. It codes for CASSLGGRGQETQYF.

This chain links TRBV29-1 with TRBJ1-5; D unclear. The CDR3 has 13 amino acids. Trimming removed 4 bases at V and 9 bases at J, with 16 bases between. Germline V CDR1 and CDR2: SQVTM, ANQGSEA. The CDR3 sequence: CSVGHRDSGPQHF. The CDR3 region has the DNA TGCAGCGTTGGTCACCGAGATTCTGGGCCCCAGCATTTT.

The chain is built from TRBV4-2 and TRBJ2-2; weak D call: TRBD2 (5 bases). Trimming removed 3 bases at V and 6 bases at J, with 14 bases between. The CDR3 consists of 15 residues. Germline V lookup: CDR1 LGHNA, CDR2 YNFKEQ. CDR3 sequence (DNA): TGTGCCAGCAGCCAGAGGAGCGGTTTAGCCGGGGAGCTGTTTTTT. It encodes CASSQRSGLAGELFF.

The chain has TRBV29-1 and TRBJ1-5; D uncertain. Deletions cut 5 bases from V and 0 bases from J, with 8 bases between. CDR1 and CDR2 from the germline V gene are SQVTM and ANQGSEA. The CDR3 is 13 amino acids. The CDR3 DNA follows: TGCAGCGTTACAGCCGATAGCAATCAGCCCCAGCATTTT. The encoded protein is CSVTADSNQPQHF.

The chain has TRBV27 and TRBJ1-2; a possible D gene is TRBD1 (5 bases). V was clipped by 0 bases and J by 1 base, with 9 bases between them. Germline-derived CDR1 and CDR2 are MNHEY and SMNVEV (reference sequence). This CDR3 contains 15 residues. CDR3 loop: CASSLSDGGNYGYTF. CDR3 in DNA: TGTGCCAGCAGTTTATCGGACGGGGGTAACTATGGCTACACCTTC.

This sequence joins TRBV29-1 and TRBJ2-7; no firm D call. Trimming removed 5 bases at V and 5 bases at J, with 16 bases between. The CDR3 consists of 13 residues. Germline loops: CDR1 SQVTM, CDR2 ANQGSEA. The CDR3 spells CSVQVALKNEQYV. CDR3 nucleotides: TGCAGCGTTCAGGTTGCCTTAAAAAACGAGCAGTACGTC.

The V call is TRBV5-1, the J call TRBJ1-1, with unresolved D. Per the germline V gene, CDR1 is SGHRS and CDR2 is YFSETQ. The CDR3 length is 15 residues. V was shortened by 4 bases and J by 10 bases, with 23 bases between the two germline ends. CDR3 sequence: CASSEVGGGYPGAFF. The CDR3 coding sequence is TGCGCCAGCAGCGAAGTGGGTGGAGGATATCCTGGAGCTTTCTTT.

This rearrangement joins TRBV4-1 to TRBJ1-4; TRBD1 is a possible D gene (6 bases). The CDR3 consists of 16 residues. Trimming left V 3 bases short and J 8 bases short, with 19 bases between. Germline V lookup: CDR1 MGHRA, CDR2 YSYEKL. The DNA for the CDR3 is TGCGCCAGCAGCCATGCTAAGGGACAAAGTCGGGAAAAACTGTTTTTT. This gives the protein CASSHAKGQSREKLFF.

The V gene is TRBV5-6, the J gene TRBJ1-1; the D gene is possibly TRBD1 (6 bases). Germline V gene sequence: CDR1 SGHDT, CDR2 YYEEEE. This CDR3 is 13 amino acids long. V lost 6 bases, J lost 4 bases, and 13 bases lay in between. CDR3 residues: CASNRFRGTEAFF. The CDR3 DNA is TGTGCCAGCAACAGGTTCAGGGGCACTGAAGCTTTCTTT.

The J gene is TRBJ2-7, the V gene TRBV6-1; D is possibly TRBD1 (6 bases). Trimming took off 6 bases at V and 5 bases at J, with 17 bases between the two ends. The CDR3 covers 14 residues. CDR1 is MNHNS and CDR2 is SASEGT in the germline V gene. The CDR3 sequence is CASSLALTGNEQYV. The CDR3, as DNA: TGTGCCAGCAGCCTAGCTTTGACAGGTAACGAGCAGTACGTC.

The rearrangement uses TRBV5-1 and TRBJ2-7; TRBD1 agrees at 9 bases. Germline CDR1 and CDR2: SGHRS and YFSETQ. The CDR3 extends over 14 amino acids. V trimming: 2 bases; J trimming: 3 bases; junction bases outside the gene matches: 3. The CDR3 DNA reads TGCGCCAGCAGCTTAGGACAGGGGAACTACGAGCAGTACTTC. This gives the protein CASSLGQGNYEQYF.

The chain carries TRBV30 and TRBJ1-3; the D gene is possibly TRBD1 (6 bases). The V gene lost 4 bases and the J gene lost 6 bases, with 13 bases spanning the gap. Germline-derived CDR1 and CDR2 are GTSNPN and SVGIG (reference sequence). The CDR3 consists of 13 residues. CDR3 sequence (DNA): TGTGCCTGGACCACAGGGAGTCCAAACACCATATATTTT. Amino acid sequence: CAWTTGSPNTIYF.

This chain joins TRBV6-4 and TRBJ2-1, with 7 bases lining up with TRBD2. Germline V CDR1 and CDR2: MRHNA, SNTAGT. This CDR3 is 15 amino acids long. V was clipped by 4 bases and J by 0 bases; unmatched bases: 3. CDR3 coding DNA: TGTGCCAGCAGTGTTACTAGCGTCTCCTACAATGAGCAGTTCTTC. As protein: CASSVTSVSYNEQFF.

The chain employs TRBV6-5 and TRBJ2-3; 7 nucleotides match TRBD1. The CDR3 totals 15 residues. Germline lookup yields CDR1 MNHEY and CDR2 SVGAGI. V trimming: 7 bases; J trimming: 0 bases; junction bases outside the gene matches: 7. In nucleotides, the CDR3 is TGTGCCAGCAAACAGGGGCGTTCTAGCACAGATACGCAGTATTTT. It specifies CASKQGRSSTDTQYF.